Below, 26 T cell receptor beta chains from the same sample are listed, as sequenced in a study of blood T cell repertoires in COVID-19. The protocol was immunoSEQ multiplex PCR, while the TCRdb copy is restricted to in-frame clones and leaves out a portion. The table lists about 120,000 clones, 80% to 90% of them singletons. Sample: peripheral blood. The receptors derive from a human donor in a cohort sampled during active COVID-19.

The chain links TRBV19 to TRBJ1-5; 8 positions agree with TRBD1. The germline gives CDR1 LNHDA, CDR2 SQIVND (reference sequence). This CDR3 region has 13 residues. V lost 6 bases to trimming and J lost 7 bases; unmatched junction nucleotides: 5. CDR3 sequence reads: CASRNTGGQPQHF. CDR3 bases: TGTGCCAGTAGGAATACAGGGGGACAGCCCCAGCATTTT.

The V gene is TRBV3-1 (or the pseudogene TRBV3-2), the J gene TRBJ1-1; 7 bases align to TRBD1. Trimming removed 1 base from V and 6 bases from J; junction bases left unmatched: 5. CDR3 size: 14 residues. CDR1 LGHDT and CDR2 YNNKEL come from the germline V gene (reference sequence). DNA of the CDR3: TGTGCCAGCAGCCAAGGGGTGCAGGGGGCTGAAGCTTTCTTT. Residues: CASSQGVQGAEAFF.

This chain uses TRBV11-2 with TRBJ2-2, with 10 bases identical to TRBD1. This CDR3 has 17 residues. Germline V gene sequence: CDR1 SGHAT, CDR2 FQNNGV. V lost 5 bases and J lost 4; bases outside the gene matches: 10. The CDR3 region has the DNA TGTGCCAGCAGCAGCTATCGGACAGGGGGAGTCACCGGGGAGCTGTTTTTT. Its translation: CASSSYRTGGVTGELFF.

The chain has TRBV10-2 and TRBJ2-7; TRBD2 matches at 15 bases. V trimming: 9 bases; J trimming: 0 bases; junction bases outside the gene matches: 9. This CDR3 has 17 amino acids. Looked up from germline, CDR1 is WSHSY and CDR2 is SAAADI. The CDR3 loop is CASTGTSGGYSSYEQYF. CDR3 coding DNA: TGCGCCAGTACCGGGACTAGCGGGGGGTATAGCTCCTACGAGCAGTACTTC.

V is TRBV4-1 and J is TRBJ1-6; D might be TRBD1 (5 bases). Germline V gives CDR1 MGHRA, CDR2 YSYEKL. V dropped 2 bases and J dropped 8 bases, with 16 bases sitting between them. The CDR3 is 16 residues long. CDR3: CASSQKGGAGDSPLHF. CDR3 DNA sequence: TGCGCCAGCAGCCAAAAGGGAGGGGCCGGGGATTCACCCCTCCACTTT.

The V call is TRBV4-2, the J call TRBJ2-5; 10 nucleotides match TRBD2. V was pared by 0 bases and J by 5 bases, with 6 bases of the junction left unmatched. This CDR3 is 16 amino acids long. In germline, CDR1 is LGHNA, CDR2 YNFKEQ. This CDR3 is CASSQESGGAGETQYF. CDR3 coding DNA: TGTGCCAGCAGCCAAGAGAGCGGGGGGGCCGGGGAGACCCAGTACTTC.

The genes are TRBV5-1 and TRBJ1-4, with D perhaps matching TRBD1 (5 bases). CDR3 length: 14 amino acids. Between the trimmed V and J ends, which lost 1 base and 8 bases, there was a span of 12 bases. The germline V gene has CDR1 SGHRS and CDR2 YFSETQ. For the CDR3, the DNA is TGCGCCAGCAGCTTGTCGCAGGGTGGGGAAAAACTGTTTTTT. It yields the protein CASSLSQGGEKLFF.

This sequence joins TRBV6-5 and TRBJ2-3; 13 bases are shared with TRBD2. This CDR3 comprises 16 residues. The trim removed 4 bases at V and 4 bases at J, leaving 5 bases unmatched. Germline values: CDR1 MNHEY, CDR2 SVGAGI. This chain's CDR3 is CASSSTSGGFSDTQYF. The CDR3 region has the DNA TGTGCCAGCAGTTCGACTAGCGGGGGGTTCTCAGATACGCAGTATTTT.

This sequence joins TRBV19 and TRBJ1-3; no clear D gene. V was trimmed by 3 bases and J by 4 bases, leaving 10 bases between them. The CDR3 has 14 residues. From germline, CDR1 is LNHDA and CDR2 SQIVND (reference sequence). CDR3 nucleotides: TGTGCCAGTAGTATCGGGGTACAAGGAAACACCATATATTTT. Encoded protein: CASSIGVQGNTIYF. The full variable domain, in which reference TRBV19 and TRBJ1-3 provide the parts outside the CDR3, is DGGITQSPKYLFRKEGQNVTLSCEQNLNHDAMYWYRQDPGQGLRLIYYSQIVNDFQKGDIAEGYSVSREKKESFPLTVTSAQKNPTAFYLCASSIGVQGNTIYFGEGSWLTVV.

The CDR3 loop is CASSVRGVARDTQYF. The CDR3 DNA reads TGTGCCAGCAGCGTCCGGGGGGTGGCTCGAGATACGCAGTATTTT. This chain connects TRBV9 to TRBJ2-3; 7 bases are a match to TRBD2. V shed 2 bases and J 5 bases; nucleotides not matched to a gene: 8. Per the germline V gene, CDR1 is SGDLS and CDR2 is YYNGEE. The CDR3 is made up of 15 amino acids.

This clone has just one count. The chain carries TRBV7-9 and TRBJ2-5; no reliable D call. V gave up 5 bases and J gave up 3 bases, with 13 bases separating them. The CDR3 runs to 14 residues. Per the germline V gene, CDR1 is SEHNR and CDR2 is FQNEAQ (reference sequence). This CDR3 is CASSRTGSKETQYF. The CDR3 nucleotides are TGTGCCAGCAGCCGTACCGGGTCCAAAGAGACCCAGTACTTC.

This clone was picked up one time. V and J are TRBV5-1 and TRBJ2-3; D remains ambiguous. The germline V gene has CDR1 SGHRS and CDR2 YFSETQ. The germline V and J ends were trimmed by 1 base and 0 bases, with 9 bases remaining between them. The CDR3 sequence is 15 residues long. The CDR3: CASSLQVTSTDTQYF. For the CDR3, the DNA is TGCGCCAGCAGCTTGCAGGTCACTAGCACAGATACGCAGTATTTT.

The chain links TRBV19 to TRBJ1-2; TRBD1 matches 8 bases. Germline V lookup: CDR1 LNHDA, CDR2 SQIVND (reference sequence). This CDR3 is built from 18 residues. V lost 7 bases, J lost 0 bases, and 16 bases stayed unmatched. CDR3 residues: CASKGPTDRDWSNYGYTF. CDR3 nucleotides: TGTGCCAGTAAGGGTCCCACGGACAGGGATTGGTCTAACTATGGCTACACCTTC.

The genes are TRBV3-1 (or the pseudogene TRBV3-2) and TRBJ2-5; D gene uncertain. V lost 0 bases to trimming and J lost 4 bases, with 6 bases between them. CDR1 and CDR2 (germline): LGHDT, YNNKEL (reference sequence). This CDR3 is 13 amino acids long. The CDR3 here is CASSQDRGETQYF. The DNA of the CDR3 is TGTGCCAGCAGCCAAGATAGAGGAGAGACCCAGTACTTC.

The chain couples TRBV5-8 to TRBJ2-1, with 11 positions matching TRBD2. Trimming removed 0 bases from V and 4 bases from J; junction bases left unmatched: 3. Germline assignment: CDR1 SGHTS and CDR2 YDEGEE. The length of the CDR3 is 16 residues. The CDR3 sequence: CASSLVLAGGYNEQFF. The CDR3 bases are TGTGCCAGCAGCTTGGTTCTAGCGGGGGGTTACAATGAGCAGTTCTTC.

The V and J genes are TRBV5-6 and TRBJ1-5; possible D gene TRBD1, 5 bases. Germline values: CDR1 SGHDT, CDR2 YYEEEE. Trimming took 5 bases from V and 4 from J, leaving 19 bases between them. This CDR3 spans 16 amino acids. The DNA of the CDR3 is TGTGCCAGCAGTTTAACCGCGGGGCTGGGGAATCAGCCCCAGCATTTT. Translating it yields CASSLTAGLGNQPQHF.

V usage is TRBV7-9 and J usage is TRBJ1-1, with 7 bases identical to TRBD1. The V gene's germline CDR1 is SEHNR and CDR2 FQNEAQ (reference sequence). The ends lost 6 bases at V and 2 bases at J; junction bases unmatched: 12. CDR3 size: 16 residues. The CDR3 DNA is TGTGCCAGCAGTCGCACAGGGGCCACCCGTAACACTGAAGCTTTCTTT. It encodes CASSRTGATRNTEAFF.

This chain links TRBV19 with TRBJ1-5; TRBD1 is a possible D gene (5 bases). V was clipped by 1 base and J by 4 bases, with 17 bases between them. CDR3 length: 17 residues. In germline, CDR1 is LNHDA, CDR2 SQIVND (reference sequence). CDR3 nucleotide sequence: TGTGCCAGTAGTATAGGGTGGCGGGGCAAAGGGAATCAGCCCCAGCATTTT. It specifies CASSIGWRGKGNQPQHF.

J is TRBJ2-5 and V is TRBV18; tentatively, D is TRBD1 (5 bases). This CDR3 is 16 amino acids long. Trimming stripped 0 bases from V and 0 bases from J, with 11 bases between. Looked up from germline, CDR1 is KGHSH and CDR2 is LQKENI. CDR3 DNA: TGTGCCAGCTCACCACCGTCAGGGAAGTACCAAGAGACCCAGTACTTC. The encoded protein is CASSPPSGKYQETQYF.

The chain joins TRBV3-1 (or the pseudogene TRBV3-2) to TRBJ1-2; no clear D gene. CDR3 length: 13 amino acids. In germline, CDR1 is LGHDT, CDR2 YNNKEL (reference sequence). The V end was cut by 4 bases, the J end by 1 base, with 7 bases between. Written as DNA, the CDR3 is TGTGCCAGCAGCCCGACGGGTAACTATGGCTACACCTTC. This codes for CASSPTGNYGYTF.

This chain connects TRBV14 to TRBJ1-1; D unresolved. Germline V CDR1 and CDR2: SGHDN, FVKESK. This CDR3 contains 13 residues. Trimming took off 1 base at V and 5 bases at J, with 8 bases between the two ends. In DNA form, the CDR3 reads TGTGCCAGCAGCCAAGCCGGGTTGACTGAAGCTTTCTTT. Translation gives CASSQAGLTEAFF.

The genes are TRBV13 and TRBJ2-7, with 9 bases aligning to TRBD1. Germline CDR1 is PRHDT and CDR2 is FYEKMQ (reference sequence). The CDR3 runs to 14 residues. J was trimmed by 1 base and V by 4 bases; bases with no gene match: 2. CDR3 in amino acids: CASSSGQGSYEQYF. DNA for the CDR3: TGTGCCAGCAGCTCGGGACAGGGTTCCTACGAGCAGTACTTC.

This chain joins TRBV13 and TRBJ2-4; 8 nucleotides agree with TRBD1. The CDR3 loop spans 16 amino acids. J gave up 0 bases and V 5 bases, and 6 bases lay outside the gene matches. CDR1 and CDR2 from the germline V gene are PRHDT and FYEKMQ (reference sequence). The CDR3 sequence is CASSPGQGKAKNIQYF. In DNA form, the CDR3 reads TGTGCCAGCAGCCCCGGACAGGGAAAAGCCAAAAACATTCAGTACTTC.

The chain carries TRBV29-1 and TRBJ2-3; maybe TRBD1 (7 bases). V was pared by 1 base and J by 2 bases, with 22 bases between. CDR1 and CDR2 (germline): SQVTM, ANQGSEA. The CDR3 extends over 18 amino acids. The CDR3 region is CSVEVGGGMGGHTDTQYF. In nucleotides, the CDR3 is TGCAGCGTTGAAGTAGGAGGGGGCATGGGGGGTCACACAGATACGCAGTATTTT.

The chain carries TRBV5-1 and TRBJ2-7, with 15 bases fitting TRBD2. V was clipped by 4 bases and J by 3 bases; unmatched bases: 8. The germline V gene has CDR1 SGHRS and CDR2 YFSETQ. The CDR3 has 17 residues. Here the CDR3 DNA reads TGCGCCAGCAGCCGGACTAGCGGGGGGGCCGGGATCTACGAGCAGTACTTC. Its translation is CASSRTSGGAGIYEQYF.

The chain has TRBV7-2 and TRBJ2-3; no firm D call. CDR1 is SGHTA and CDR2 is FQGNSA in the germline V gene. Trimming left V 5 bases short and J 1 base short, with 19 bases between. The CDR3 spans 17 residues. The CDR3 DNA reads TGTGCCAGCAGCACCCGACGACAAGGCCCCCGCACAGATACGCAGTATTTT. It is translated as CASSTRRQGPRTDTQYF. The variable domain in full, completed from reference TRBV7-2 and TRBJ2-3, reads GAGVSQSPSNKVTEKGKDVELRCDPISGHTALYWYRQSLGQGLEFLIYFQGNSAPDKSGLPSDRFSAERTGGSVSTLTIQRTQQEDSAVYLCASSTRRQGPRTDTQYFGPGTRLTVL.